The 24 T cell receptor beta chains in this list originate from one sample, sequenced in a study of graft-versus-host responses after intestinal transplantation. Generated by immunoSEQ multiplex PCR, the TCRdb table keeps only in-frame clones and is missing some. The sample has under 15,000 clones, under 40% seen once; the top ten hold roughly 2.6%. Responders (roughly 200,000, CFSE-labeled) were co-plated with roughly 200,000 irradiated, violet-dye-labeled stimulators. The source material was alloreactive CD8+ T cells from a mixed lymphocyte reaction culture, sampled before intestinal transplant. Subset in this sample: CFSE-low proliferating T cells sorted from roughly 6-day pre-transplant mixed lymphocyte reaction (GvH or HvG direction). The receptors were sampled from a human patient who received an intestinal transplant.

CDR3 DNA: TGCGCCAGCAGCCCCGACAACTCCTACGAGCAGTACTTC. Translating it yields CASSPDNSYEQYF. The rearrangement links TRBV4-1 to TRBJ2-7; D remains ambiguous. Germline V CDR1 and CDR2: MGHRA, YSYEKL. This CDR3 is built from 13 residues. Between the trimmed V and J ends, which lost 4 bases and 0 bases, there was a span of 7 bases.

About this clone: A junction boundary mismatches the germline segment, possibly from a read error. The J gene is TRBJ1-2, the V gene TRBV5-4, with a weak D call TRBD1 (6 bases). This CDR3 is 14 amino acids long. Germline V gene lookup returns CDR1 SGHNT and CDR2 YYREEE (reference sequence). The CDR3 region has the DNA TGCGCCAGCAGCCAAGATGGGGGCCACTATGGCTACACCTTC. Translating gives CASSQDGGHYGYTF.

J is TRBJ2-3 and V is TRBV19; D unresolved. The germline V gene has CDR1 LNHDA and CDR2 SQIVND (reference sequence). CDR3 size: 11 residues. The V gene lost 4 bases and the J gene lost 5 bases, with 4 bases spanning the gap. CDR3 protein: CASSRGDTQYF. CDR3 sequence (DNA): TGTGCCAGTAGTAGGGGAGATACGCAGTATTTT.

The chain recombines TRBV7-8 with TRBJ2-7, with 7 bases that match TRBD2. With V trimmed by 1 base and J by 4 bases, 4 bases remained unmatched. The CDR3 spans 14 residues. Germline V gene data show CDR1 as SGHVS and CDR2 as FQNEAQ. The CDR3: CASSLGGSGYEQYF. The DNA of the CDR3 is TGTGCCAGCAGCTTAGGCGGGAGTGGGTACGAGCAGTACTTC.

The gene calls are TRBV6-5 and TRBJ2-3; D unclear. The CDR3 runs 15 residues. The V gene's germline CDR1 is MNHEY and CDR2 SVGAGI. Trimming took off 6 bases at V and 2 bases at J, with 15 bases between the two ends. This CDR3 is CASSLLYLDTDTQYF. CDR3 nucleotide sequence: TGTGCCAGCAGCCTGCTTTACTTAGACACAGATACGCAGTATTTT.

There are a few counts of this clone. The CDR3 spells CASGTGFYSGNTIYF. In nucleotides, the CDR3 is TGCGCCAGTGGGACAGGTTTTTACTCTGGAAACACCATATATTTT. The V and J genes are TRBV10-2 and TRBJ1-3, with TRBD1 matching over 8 bases. Germline V gene lookup returns CDR1 WSHSY and CDR2 SAAADI. The CDR3 extends over 15 amino acids. With V trimmed by 9 bases and J by 0 bases, 7 bases remained unmatched.

Only a few counts were recorded for this clone. The CDR3: CASSFPVAGADTQYF. The CDR3 nucleotides read TGTGCCAGCAGCTTCCCCGTAGCGGGGGCAGATACGCAGTATTTT. This chain joins TRBV13 and TRBJ2-3, with TRBD2 matching over 9 bases. V shed 3 bases and J 4 bases; nucleotides not matched to a gene: 5. CDR3 size: 15 residues. Germline lookup yields CDR1 PRHDT and CDR2 FYEKMQ (reference sequence).

This clone is termed medium-sized. V usage is TRBV23-1 and J usage is TRBJ2-7; D not resolved. TRBV23-1 is given ORF status, its function remaining uncertain. CDR3 size: 16 residues. V was pared by 0 bases and J by 2 bases, with 14 bases between. The CDR3 here is CASSQSGDGHTYEQYF. In nucleotides, the CDR3 is TGCGCCAGCAGTCAATCAGGAGACGGGCATACCTACGAGCAGTACTTC.

This clone is medium-sized within its sample. The rearrangement uses TRBV2 and TRBJ2-5; 13 bases are a match to TRBD2. The CDR3 has 14 residues. Germline-derived CDR1 and CDR2 are SNHLY and FYNNEI. V lost 6 bases, J lost 5 bases, and 3 bases stayed unmatched. The DNA for the CDR3 is TGTGCCAGCAGGGGACTAGCGGGGCTCGAGACCCAGTACTTC. This translates into CASRGLAGLETQYF.

V gene TRBV6-1 combines with J gene TRBJ2-7, with TRBD1 matching over 7 bases. Unmatched junction bases numbered 2, after V lost 1 base and J lost 2 bases. CDR1 is MNHNS and CDR2 is SASEGT in the germline V gene. This CDR3 comprises 14 residues. CDR3 coding DNA: TGTGCCAGCAGTGAAGACAGGGGTACCTACGAGCAGTACTTC. As protein: CASSEDRGTYEQYF.

This clone is judged medium-sized. J is TRBJ1-5 and V is TRBV19; D is perhaps TRBD1 (5 bases). Germline V gives CDR1 LNHDA, CDR2 SQIVND (reference sequence). The CDR3 sequence is 15 residues long. The ends were cut back, 8 bases at V and 2 bases at J, with 16 bases in the middle. DNA of the CDR3: TGTGCCAGTCCAATGGCAGGGAAGGGCAATCAGCCCCAGCATTTT. This encodes CASPMAGKGNQPQHF.

The chain has TRBV6-1 and TRBJ1-2; D is unclear. The germline gives CDR1 MNHNS, CDR2 SASEGT. Trimming removed 4 bases from V and 1 base from J, with 1 base in between. This CDR3 is 11 amino acids long. CDR3 region: CASSGNYGYTF. CDR3 nucleotide sequence: TGTGCCAGCAGTGGTAACTATGGCTACACCTTC.

This clone was seen a single time. The chain joins TRBV11-2 to TRBJ2-7, with D unclear. The germline V gene encodes CDR1 SGHAT and CDR2 FQNNGV. The CDR3 totals 14 residues. Trimming stripped 3 bases from V and 2 bases from J, with 11 bases between. The CDR3 DNA reads as TGTGCCAGCAGCTTGCCTAGTGCGACCTACGAGCAGTACTTC. Its translation is CASSLPSATYEQYF.

Only one count was recorded for this clone. The chain is built from TRBV7-9 and TRBJ2-5, with 7 bases fitting TRBD2. This CDR3 is built from 17 residues. V was clipped by 0 bases and J by 1 base; unmatched bases: 8. From germline, CDR1 is SEHNR and CDR2 FQNEAQ (reference sequence). CDR3 protein: CASSLALGGRGQETQYF. CDR3 DNA sequence: TGTGCCAGCAGCTTAGCGCTGGGCGGGAGAGGCCAAGAGACCCAGTACTTC. Together with reference TRBV7-9 and TRBJ2-5, the CDR3 gives the full variable domain: DTGVSQNPRHKITKRGQNVTFRCDPISEHNRLYWYRQTLGQGPEFLTYFQNEAQLEKSRLLSDRFSAERPKGSFSTLEIQRTEQGDSAMYLCASSLALGGRGQETQYFGPGTRLLVL.

This clone rates as medium-sized. The gene calls are TRBV9 and TRBJ1-3; possibly TRBD1 for D (6 bases). The CDR3 contains 15 residues. Trimming shortened V by 4 bases and J by 0 bases, and 11 bases separated the two germline ends. From germline, CDR1 is SGDLS and CDR2 YYNGEE. The CDR3: CASSPGDNSGNTIYF. Written as DNA, the CDR3 is TGTGCCAGCAGCCCGGGGGACAACTCTGGAAACACCATATATTTT.

In this sample, this clone turned up a few times. The chain joins TRBV6-5 to TRBJ2-7; 10 bases are a match to TRBD1. V was clipped by 4 bases and J by 2 bases; unmatched bases: 2. The CDR3 extends over 14 amino acids. Germline lookup yields CDR1 MNHEY and CDR2 SVGAGI. CDR3 bases: TGTGCCAGCAGTTTCGGGACAGGGGCCTACGAGCAGTACTTC. Its protein is CASSFGTGAYEQYF.

By its share, this clone is medium-sized. The chain employs TRBV5-1 and TRBJ2-1, with D maybe TRBD2 (5 bases). Germline V CDR1 and CDR2: SGHRS, YFSETQ. The CDR3 contains 13 residues. V was cut by 1 base and J by 6 bases, with 8 bases left in between. For the CDR3, the DNA is TGCGCCAGCAGCTTGCGGGGAACCAATGAGCAGTTCTTC. Amino acid sequence: CASSLRGTNEQFF. The full variable domain, in which reference TRBV5-1 and TRBJ2-1 provide the parts outside the CDR3, is KAGVTQTPRYLIKTRGQQVTLSCSPISGHRSVSWYQQTPGQGLQFLFEYFSETQRNKGNFPGRFSGRQFSNSRSEMNVSTLELGDSALYLCASSLRGTNEQFFGPGTRLTVL.

This rearrangement joins TRBV4-1 to TRBJ1-5, with 11 bases aligning to TRBD1. V lost 3 bases and J lost 1; bases outside the gene matches: 5. Germline lookup yields CDR1 MGHRA and CDR2 YSYEKL. This CDR3 is 17 amino acids long. CDR3 loop: CASSQGQGVRSNQPQHF. Here the CDR3 DNA reads TGCGCCAGCAGCCAGGGACAGGGGGTAAGGAGCAATCAGCCCCAGCATTTT.

DNA of the CDR3: TGCGCCAGCAGCTGGGATCTAGCGGGACAGTCCTACAATGAGCAGTTCTTC. This sequence encodes CASSWDLAGQSYNEQFF. This chain uses TRBV5-1 with TRBJ2-1; TRBD2 agrees at 9 bases. This CDR3 comprises 17 residues. Losses at the gene ends were 3 bases for V and 1 base for J; bases not matched to a gene: 8. The V gene's germline CDR1 is SGHRS and CDR2 YFSETQ.

This clone showed up just a few times. The chain has TRBV9 and TRBJ2-2; no clear D gene. The CDR3 totals 13 residues. Trimming pared 4 bases from V and 5 bases from J, leaving 9 bases between. Germline CDR1 SGDLS, CDR2 YYNGEE. The CDR3 spells CASSPLGTGELFF. The CDR3 coding sequence is TGTGCCAGCAGCCCATTAGGGACCGGGGAGCTGTTTTTT.

V is TRBV5-8 and J is TRBJ2-5; D perhaps matches TRBD2 (6 bases). V lost 1 base and J lost 5, with 21 bases in between. Germline assignment: CDR1 SGHTS and CDR2 YDEGEE. The CDR3 extends over 17 amino acids. The chain's CDR3 is CASSLFLRLEGRETQYF. The CDR3 coding sequence is TGTGCCAGCAGCTTGTTTCTTCGTCTGGAGGGAAGGGAGACCCAGTACTTC.

This clone is termed medium-sized. V and J are TRBV4-1 and TRBJ1-1; unclear D gene. CDR3 length: 14 amino acids. CDR1 and CDR2 (germline): MGHRA, YSYEKL. V lost 6 bases, J lost 2 bases, and 13 bases lay in between. In DNA form, the CDR3 reads TGCGCCAGCAGATCTGAACCCGGAAACACTGAAGCTTTCTTT. Protein product: CASRSEPGNTEAFF.

This clone rates as medium-sized. V gene TRBV29-1 combines with J gene TRBJ2-7, with D perhaps matching TRBD1 (5 bases). Germline CDR1 is SQVTM and CDR2 is ANQGSEA. Trimming stripped 4 bases from V and 3 bases from J, with 16 bases between. This CDR3 is built from 14 residues. The CDR3 loop reads CSVGGLAGRYEQYF. The CDR3 region has the DNA TGCAGCGTTGGGGGCCTGGCAGGCCGCTACGAGCAGTACTTC.

By share of the sample, this clone is medium-sized (0.01 to 0.1%). The rearrangement joins TRBV6-5 to TRBJ2-1, with 8 bases fitting TRBD2. The CDR3 contains 13 residues. With 2 bases clipped from V and 8 bases from J, the junction kept 2 bases outside the gene matches. Germline loops: CDR1 MNHEY, CDR2 SVGAGI. CDR3 amino acids: CASSYVAGHEQFF. As DNA, the CDR3 is TGTGCCAGCAGTTACGTAGCGGGGCATGAGCAGTTCTTC.